Sequencing of this TCR beta chain was carried out in a study of blood T cell repertoires in COVID-19. Study context: PBMCs, B-cell-depleted T cells, or T cells were the source of the cDNA or gDNA that made up the material.

The table came from immunoSEQ multiplex PCR; TCRdb's copy has only in-frame clones and leaves some out. The sample includes roughly 230,000 clones, around four fifths of them seen just once. From germline, CDR1 is SGHVS and CDR2 FNYEAQ. Unmatched junction bases numbered 10, after V lost 3 bases and J lost 5 bases. This CDR3 spans 15 amino acids. Source material: peripheral blood. V and J are TRBV7-6 and TRBJ2-7; 7 bases are a match to TRBD1. The TCR comes from a man aged 40-49 years with active or convalescent COVID-19. CDR3 residues: CASSFTSGTADEQYF. The CDR3 region has the DNA TGTGCCAGCAGCTTTACCTCCGGGACAGCGGACGAGCAGTACTTC.